The 28 T cell receptor beta chains reported below all come from one sample, sequenced in a study of blood T cells in healthy people across ages. Together with a sample-barcoded 5' primer, a J-beta primer mix was included in a second PCR lasting roughly 6 to 12 cycles. TCRdb fed the 5' RACE reads into MiXCR, producing one record per CDR3 protein. The sample carries over 1,500,000 distinct CDR3 sequences, less than 50% recorded once. The sample taken for sequencing was blood. These receptors originate from a woman in her thirties or forties in good health.

This chain links TRBV7-3 with TRBJ2-1, with D possibly called TRBD1 or TRBD2 (6 bases each). Germline-derived CDR1 and CDR2 are SGHTA and FQGTGA. V was trimmed by 1 base and J by 9 bases, leaving 19 bases between them. The CDR3 spans 16 residues. CDR3 in DNA: TGTGCCAGCAGCTTAAATCCGGGGGCGGCCAGCGGTGAGCAGTTCTTC. Translating it yields CASSLNPGAASGEQFF.

This clonotype has just a few counts. The CDR3 DNA sequence: TGCGCCAGCAGTATGACAGAGTACGAGCAGTACTTC. Translated: CASSMTEYEQYF. The genes are TRBV10-2 and TRBJ2-7, with D perhaps TRBD1 (5 bases). There are 12 residues in the CDR3. Trimming removed 5 bases at V and 4 bases at J, with 9 bases between. CDR1 WSHSY and CDR2 SAAADI come from the germline V gene.

This clonotype was counted a single time. A read error may produce the germline difference seen at one junction end. This chain uses TRBV29-1 with TRBJ1-2; no definite D call. The CDR3 is 13 amino acids. The germline CDR1 and CDR2 sequences are SQVTM and ANQGSEA. CDR3 in DNA: TGCAGCGCCCAGGTGTCCTTAAACTATGGCTACTCCTTC. Its protein product is CSAQVSLNYGYSF.

This clonotype was picked up a small number of times. CDR3 amino acids: CASSSRTTVQETQYF. The CDR3, as DNA: TGTGCCAGCAGCTCCAGGACTACCGTCCAAGAGACCCAGTACTTC. The rearrangement uses TRBV28 and TRBJ2-5, with D possibly matching TRBD2 (6 bases). V lost 6 bases, J lost 1 base, and 15 bases lay in between. CDR3 length: 15 residues. Germline V gene data show CDR1 as MDHEN and CDR2 as SYDVKM. Full variable domain (remainder filled in from reference TRBV28 and TRBJ2-5): DVKVTQSSRYLVKRTGEKVFLECVQDMDHENMFWYRQDPGLGLRLIYFSYDVKMKEKGDIPEGYSVSREKKERFSLILESASTNQTSMYLCASSSRTTVQETQYFGPGTRLLVL.

This clonotype occurred a few times. This rearrangement joins TRBV7-2 to TRBJ1-6, with TRBD1 matching 7 bases. Germline values: CDR1 SGHTA, CDR2 FQGNSA. There are 15 residues in the CDR3. V trimming: 4 bases; J trimming: 7 bases; junction bases outside the gene matches: 7. Here the CDR3 reads CASSSFGTANSPLHF. The DNA of the CDR3 is TGTGCCAGCAGCTCCTTCGGGACAGCCAATTCACCCCTCCACTTT.

The genes are TRBV6-2 or TRBV6-3 and TRBJ1-5; D perhaps matches TRBD1 (5 bases). CDR1 is MNHEY and CDR2 is SVGEGT in the germline V gene. V dropped 8 bases and J dropped 0 bases, with 14 bases sitting between them. The CDR3 runs to 15 residues. CDR3 amino acids: CASWRQGYSNQPQHF. For the CDR3, the DNA is TGTGCCAGCTGGAGGCAGGGATATAGCAATCAGCCCCAGCATTTT.

The rearrangement links TRBV29-1 to TRBJ2-3; D possibly corresponds to TRBD1 (6 bases). Trimming stripped 4 bases from V and 10 bases from J, with 9 bases between. This CDR3 region has 10 residues. CDR1 is SQVTM and CDR2 is ANQGSEA in the germline V gene. Here the CDR3 DNA reads TGCAGCGTTGCACAGGGCTCGCAGTATTTT. It yields the protein CSVAQGSQYF.

V is TRBV9 and J is TRBJ2-1; TRBD2 matches 9 bases. The V segment lost 2 bases and the J segment 7 bases; nucleotides outside the gene matches: 10. This CDR3 has 16 residues. The germline V gene has CDR1 SGDLS and CDR2 YYNGEE. DNA for the CDR3: TGTGCCAGCAGCGTTGGGCTAGCGGGGAGAGAAAATGAGCAGTTCTTC. This encodes CASSVGLAGRENEQFF.

For this clonotype: At one end the junction does not follow the germline gene, possibly because of a read error. The CDR3 sequence: CTSSLIRDNYEQYF. CDR3 DNA sequence: TGTACCAGCAGCCTTATCCGGGACAACTACGAGCAGTACTTC. J is TRBJ2-7 and V is TRBV6-2 or TRBV6-3, with D perhaps matching TRBD1 (6 bases). The CDR3 is 14 residues long. Germline V gene lookup returns CDR1 MNHEY and CDR2 SVGEGT.

The chain combines TRBV5-8 with TRBJ2-6; D is unclear. The CDR3 loop spans 15 amino acids. The germline V gene encodes CDR1 SGHTS and CDR2 YDEGEE. V dropped 5 bases and J dropped 2 bases, with 11 bases sitting between them. CDR3 amino acids: CASSRLGTGANVLTF. The CDR3 DNA is TGTGCCAGCAGTCGGTTAGGGACTGGGGCCAACGTCCTGACTTTC.

This chain uses TRBV7-2 with TRBJ2-7; TRBD2 agrees at 13 bases. Trimming took 5 bases from V and 6 from J; bases not matched to a gene: 7. The CDR3 spans 15 residues. Per germline, CDR1 SGHTA and CDR2 FQGNSA. The CDR3 sequence: CASSLGTSGVSEQYF. The CDR3 nucleotides read TGTGCCAGCAGCCTAGGGACTAGCGGGGTTAGCGAGCAGTACTTC.

The sample holds a few counts of this clonotype. This chain joins TRBV4-2 and TRBJ2-4; weak D call: TRBD1 (5 bases). The length of the CDR3 is 15 residues. Germline V gene sequence: CDR1 LGHNA, CDR2 YNFKEQ. V was pared by 0 bases and J by 1 base, with 7 bases between. The DNA for the CDR3 is TGTGCCAGCAGCCAAGAAGGGGTGGCCAAAAACATTCAGTACTTC. Its protein product is CASSQEGVAKNIQYF.

This sequence joins TRBV24-1 and TRBJ2-3, with D hard to call. CDR3 length: 13 residues. Looked up from germline, CDR1 is KGHDR and CDR2 is SFDVKD. V lost 9 bases to trimming and J lost 0 bases, with 9 bases between them. CDR3 DNA sequence: TGTGCCACCGCGGCAGCTAGCACAGATACGCAGTATTTT. Protein product: CATAAASTDTQYF.

This chain links TRBV20-1 with TRBJ2-1; D is unresolved. The CDR3 has 12 amino acids. V was cut by 1 base and J by 8 bases, with 9 bases left in between. Germline V gene data show CDR1 as DFQATT and CDR2 as SNEGSKA (reference sequence). DNA for the CDR3: TGCAGTGCTAGAGCTTTCAGCGATGAGCAGTTCTTC. It codes for CSARAFSDEQFF.

The chain links TRBV6-2 or TRBV6-3 to TRBJ2-7; D may be TRBD1 or TRBD2 (5 bases each). There are 12 residues in the CDR3. V was pared by 2 bases and J by 6 bases, with 8 bases between. The germline V gene encodes CDR1 MNHEY and CDR2 SVGEGT. CDR3 DNA sequence: TGTGCCAGCAGTTACAGGGACGTCGAGCAGTACTTC. This gives the protein CASSYRDVEQYF.

The J gene is TRBJ2-3, the V gene TRBV7-9; weak D call: TRBD1 (5 bases). V was trimmed by 5 bases and J by 6 bases, leaving 24 bases between them. CDR3 length: 17 residues. Per the germline V gene, CDR1 is SEHNR and CDR2 is FQNEAQ (reference sequence). The CDR3 DNA follows: TGTGCCAGCAGCCCAAAGTGGTCCAGGGTCATGCTTGATACGCAGTATTTT. This codes for CASSPKWSRVMLDTQYF.

CDR3 protein: CASSELSNLYEQFF. Here the CDR3 DNA reads TGTGCCAGCAGTGAATTGAGTAATTTATATGAGCAGTTCTTC. This sequence joins TRBV2 and TRBJ2-1; D remains unclear. The CDR3 covers 14 residues. With 2 bases removed from V and 8 bases from J, the gap between germline ends came to 13 bases. Per germline, CDR1 SNHLY and CDR2 FYNNEI.

In its sample, this clonotype was seen a few times. This chain links TRBV5-8 with TRBJ1-6; weak D call: TRBD1 (5 bases). The CDR3 has 14 amino acids. Germline CDR1 is SGHTS and CDR2 is YDEGEE. Deletions cut 1 base from V and 8 bases from J, with 10 bases between. The CDR3 loop reads CASSLWGRDSPLHF. The DNA for the CDR3 is TGTGCCAGCAGCTTGTGGGGGAGGGATTCACCCCTCCACTTT.

This clonotype was found a few times. V gene TRBV4-3 combines with J gene TRBJ2-3, with 11 bases identical to TRBD1. Trimming at V came to 1 base and at J to 6 bases, leaving 0 bases not matched to a gene. The CDR3 is 14 amino acids. Looked up from germline, CDR1 is LGHNA and CDR2 is YSLEER. This CDR3 reads CASSQGTGGDTQYF. DNA for the CDR3: TGCGCCAGCAGCCAAGGGACAGGGGGCGATACGCAGTATTTT.

The chain carries TRBV20-1 and TRBJ2-3, with 8 bases lining up with TRBD2. The CDR3 spans 15 residues. V was clipped by 5 bases and J by 2 bases; unmatched bases: 9. The germline V gene encodes CDR1 DFQATT and CDR2 SNEGSKA (reference sequence). The CDR3 sequence is CSAPLLAGHTDTQYF. For the CDR3, the DNA is TGCAGTGCTCCCCTTCTAGCGGGCCACACAGATACGCAGTATTTT.

The gene calls are TRBV7-8 and TRBJ2-3, with D perhaps TRBD2 (5 bases). This CDR3 comprises 16 residues. In germline, CDR1 is SGHVS, CDR2 FQNEAQ. Between the trimmed V and J ends, which lost 7 bases and 3 bases, there was a span of 20 bases. In DNA, the CDR3 is TGTGCCAGCATAAAAAATTCGGGGAGAGGGACAGATACGCAGTATTTT. It is translated as CASIKNSGRGTDTQYF.

There are a few counts of this clonotype. The V and J genes are TRBV6-5 and TRBJ2-3, with D tentatively TRBD2 (6 bases). The CDR3 is 19 residues long. The germline gives CDR1 MNHEY, CDR2 SVGAGI. Between the trimmed V and J ends, which lost 0 bases and 0 bases, there was a span of 19 bases. CDR3 sequence reads: CASSYSDGSRGTSTDTQYF. The DNA for the CDR3 is TGTGCCAGCAGTTACTCTGACGGTTCGCGGGGTACTAGCACAGATACGCAGTATTTT.

This clonotype appeared a few times. V is TRBV20-1 and J is TRBJ1-2, with 7 bases matching TRBD1. Germline loops: CDR1 DFQATT, CDR2 SNEGSKA (reference sequence). V dropped 8 bases and J dropped 1; count of bases not matched to a gene: 13. The CDR3 covers 15 residues. The CDR3 region is CSPKRPGGINYGYTF. The CDR3 bases are TGCAGTCCGAAACGGCCAGGGGGGATTAACTATGGCTACACCTTC.

This clonotype was counted a few times. This rearrangement joins TRBV6-6 to TRBJ2-4; the D gene is possibly TRBD2 (5 bases). The germline V gene encodes CDR1 MNHNY and CDR2 SVGAGI (reference sequence). The V end lost 6 bases, the J end lost 6 bases, and 18 bases lay between the germline ends. The CDR3 consists of 15 residues. CDR3 region: CASRAGVGEGNIQYF. DNA of the CDR3: TGTGCCAGCAGGGCTGGGGTGGGAGAGGGAAACATTCAGTACTTC.

As regards this clonotype: This may be a read error: a much more frequent sequence differs by one nucleotide. V is TRBV29-1 and J is TRBJ2-5; 11 positions match TRBD1. Germline V gives CDR1 SQVTM, CDR2 ANQGSEA. This CDR3 has 12 amino acids. As DNA, the CDR3 is TGCGGCGTTGAGGGGACAGGGGGGACCCAGTACTTC. This encodes CGVEGTGGTQYF. Full variable domain (remainder filled in from reference TRBV29-1 and TRBJ2-5): SAVISQKPSRDICQRGTSLTIQCQVDSQVTMMFWYRQQPGQSLTLIATANQGSEATYESGFVIDKFPISRPNLTFSTLTVSNMSPEDSSIYLCGVEGTGGTQYFGPGTRLLVL.

In the case of this clonotype: Mismatch with germline at one junction end may stem from a read error. The chain combines TRBV10-3 with TRBJ1-2; TRBD1 is a possible D gene (6 bases). CDR1 ENHRY and CDR2 SYGVKD come from the germline V gene. CDR3 length: 14 residues. CDR3 region: CAIRSGDRSYGYTF. CDR3 DNA sequence: TGCGCCATCCGGTCAGGGGATCGGAGCTATGGCTACACCTTC.

The rearrangement links TRBV4-2 to TRBJ1-2; D perhaps matches TRBD1 (6 bases). CDR1 and CDR2 from the germline V gene are LGHNA and YNFKEQ. CDR3 length equals 16 residues. The germline V and J ends were trimmed by 0 bases and 3 bases, with 14 bases remaining between them. The DNA for the CDR3 is TGTGCCAGCAGCCAAGATTATTCAGGGGCAGACTATGGCTACACCTTC. It translates to CASSQDYSGADYGYTF.

This clonotype showed up just once. The rearrangement joins TRBV6-1 to TRBJ2-1; D call uncertain. Trimming shortened V by 1 base and J by 1 base, and 8 bases separated the two germline ends. This CDR3 has 15 residues. Per the germline V gene, CDR1 is MNHNS and CDR2 is SASEGT. CDR3 amino acids: CASSEVPASYNEQFF. CDR3 nucleotide sequence: TGTGCCAGCAGTGAAGTTCCAGCGTCCTACAATGAGCAGTTCTTC.